This T cell receptor beta chain emerged from a study of early T cells in non-severe SARS-CoV-2 infection. TCRdb called the 5' RACE reads again in MiXCR, with one record for every CDR3 protein. The sample has about 61,000 distinct CDR3 sequences; 9.5% to 14% are singletons. J lost 7 bases, V lost 1 base, and 9 bases had no gene match. This CDR3 has 17 amino acids. In germline, CDR1 is LGHNA, CDR2 YSLEER. This TCR derives from an adult who was a healthcare worker with PCR-confirmed SARS-CoV-2 infection or an uninfected control (not recorded which). Sequencing was performed on whole blood. This chain uses TRBV4-3 with TRBJ1-5; 11 bases match TRBD1. The CDR3 is CASSQAAGQGAEQPQHF. CDR3 DNA sequence: TGCGCCAGCAGCCAAGCCGCCGGACAGGGGGCTGAACAGCCCCAGCATTTT.